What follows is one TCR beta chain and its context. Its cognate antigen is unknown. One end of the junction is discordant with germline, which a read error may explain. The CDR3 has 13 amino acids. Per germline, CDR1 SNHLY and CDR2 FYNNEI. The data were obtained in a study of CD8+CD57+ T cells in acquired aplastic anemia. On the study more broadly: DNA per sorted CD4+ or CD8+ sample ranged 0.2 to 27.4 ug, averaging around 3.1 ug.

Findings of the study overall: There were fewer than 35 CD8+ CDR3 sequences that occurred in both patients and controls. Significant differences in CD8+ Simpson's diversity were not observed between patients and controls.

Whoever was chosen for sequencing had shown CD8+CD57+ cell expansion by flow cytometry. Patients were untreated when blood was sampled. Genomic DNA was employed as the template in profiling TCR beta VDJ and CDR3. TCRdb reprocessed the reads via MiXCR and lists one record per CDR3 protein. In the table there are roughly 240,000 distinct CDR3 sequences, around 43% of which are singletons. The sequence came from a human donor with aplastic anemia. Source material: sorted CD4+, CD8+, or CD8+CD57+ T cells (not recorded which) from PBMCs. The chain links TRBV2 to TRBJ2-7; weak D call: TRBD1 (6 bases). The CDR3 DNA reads TGCGCCAGCAGCAACAGGGTCTCCTACGAGCAGTACTTC. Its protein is CASSNRVSYEQYF.